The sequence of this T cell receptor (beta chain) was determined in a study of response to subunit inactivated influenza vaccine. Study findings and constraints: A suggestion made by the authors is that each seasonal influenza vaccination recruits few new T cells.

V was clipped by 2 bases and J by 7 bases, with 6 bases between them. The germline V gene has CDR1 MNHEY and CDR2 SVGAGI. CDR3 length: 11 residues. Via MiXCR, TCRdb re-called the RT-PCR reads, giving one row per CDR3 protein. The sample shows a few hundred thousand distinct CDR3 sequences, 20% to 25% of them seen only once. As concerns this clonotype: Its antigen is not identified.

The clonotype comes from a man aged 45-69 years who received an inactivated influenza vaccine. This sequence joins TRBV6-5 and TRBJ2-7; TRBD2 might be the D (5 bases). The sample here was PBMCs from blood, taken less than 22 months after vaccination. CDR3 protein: CASSYGGEQYF. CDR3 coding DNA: TGTGCCAGCAGTTACGGCGGGGAGCAGTACTTC.